A single T cell receptor beta chain is shown here with its context. Here immunoSEQ multiplex PCR was the method, and the copy in TCRdb shows in-frame clones only, minus some. Here the sample spans hundreds of thousands of clones, around 90% being singletons. The data belong to a study of blood T cell repertoires in COVID-19. This CDR3 contains 15 residues. Germline V gene data show CDR1 as SGHVS and CDR2 as FNYEAQ. Trimming took 3 bases from V and 7 from J; bases not matched to a gene: 5. The sequence was obtained from a man between 60 and 75 years old who had recovered from COVID-19. The chain combines TRBV7-6 with TRBJ1-4, with 10 bases lining up with TRBD1. The specimen sequenced was peripheral blood. This chain's CDR3 is CASSFFGQGGEKLFF. CDR3 nucleotide sequence: TGTGCCAGCAGCTTTTTTGGACAGGGGGGTGAAAAACTGTTTTTT.